The 9 T cell receptor beta chains below were found in one sample sequenced in a study of CD8+CD57+ T cells in acquired aplastic anemia. Patients chosen for sequencing had CD8+CD57+ cells that had expanded, as shown by flow cytometry. Genomic DNA templated the TCR beta VDJ and CDR3 profiling. TCRdb fed the reads into MiXCR, producing one record per CDR3 protein. Among some 140,000 distinct CDR3 sequences listed, approximately 52% were seen once. Sequencing was carried out using sorted CD4+, CD8+, or CD8+CD57+ T cells (not recorded which) from PBMCs. All receptors derive from a human donor with aplastic anemia.

The chain couples TRBV6-1 to TRBJ2-1, with TRBD2 matching 12 bases. The length of the CDR3 is 15 residues. Germline assignment: CDR1 MNHNS and CDR2 SASEGT. V shed 5 bases, J shed 5 bases, and the junction held 4 bases outside the gene matches. CDR3 DNA: TGTGCCAGCAGTCGGACTAGCGGGGCCAACAATGAGCAGTTCTTC. Encoded protein: CASSRTSGANNEQFF.

V and J are TRBV5-1 and TRBJ1-6, with TRBD1 as a possible D gene (5 bases). The CDR3 length is 13 residues. Trimming removed 4 bases at V and 10 bases at J, with 12 bases between. Germline loops: CDR1 SGHRS, CDR2 YFSETQ. The CDR3: CASSPGTTSPLHF. CDR3 sequence (DNA): TGCGCCAGCAGCCCTGGGACTACCTCACCCCTCCACTTT.

This clonotype was observed once. This chain joins TRBV5-6 and TRBJ2-3, with D tentatively TRBD1 (6 bases). Germline assignment: CDR1 SGHDT and CDR2 YYEEEE. V lost 3 bases, J lost 4 bases, and 12 bases lay in between. The CDR3 spans 14 residues. CDR3 nucleotides: TGTGCCAGCAGCTCCTTGGGGGCCCCAGATACGCAGTATTTT. It yields the protein CASSSLGAPDTQYF.

A word on this clonotype: This may come from a read error, since a much larger clone is one base off. This sequence joins TRBV6-1 and TRBJ2-2, with D possibly TRBD1 on 6 matching bases. Germline V gene lookup returns CDR1 MNHNS and CDR2 SASEGT. This CDR3 spans 15 amino acids. The CDR3 sequence: CGSSPDRLNTGELFF. The CDR3 coding sequence is TGTGGCAGCAGCCCCGACAGGCTAAACACCGGGGAGCTGTTTTTT.

This clonotype was counted at least ten times. This chain links TRBV4-1 with TRBJ2-7; D uncertain. The CDR3 totals 14 residues. Trimming took off 4 bases at V and 1 base at J, with 11 bases between the two ends. CDR1 and CDR2 from the germline V gene are MGHRA and YSYEKL. CDR3 loop: CASSPWAGSYEQYF. In DNA form, the CDR3 reads TGCGCCAGCAGCCCCTGGGCTGGTTCCTACGAGCAGTACTTC.

The rearrangement uses TRBV7-2 and TRBJ2-3, with unresolved D. CDR3 length equals 11 residues. Per germline, CDR1 SGHTA and CDR2 FQGNSA. V lost 7 bases and J 6 bases, leaving 8 bases between the germline ends. The chain's CDR3 is CASTNVDTQYF. DNA for the CDR3: TGTGCCAGCACCAATGTCGATACGCAGTATTTT.

The chain recombines TRBV6-1 with TRBJ2-7, with 13 bases matching TRBD2. The germline CDR1 and CDR2 sequences are MNHNS and SASEGT. This CDR3 spans 14 amino acids. J lost 6 bases, V lost 10 bases, and 9 bases had no gene match. CDR3 in DNA: TGTGCCACCCATCCGGGACTAGCGGGACCCGAGCAGTACTTC. As protein: CATHPGLAGPEQYF.

The chain is built from TRBV12-3 or TRBV12-4 and TRBJ1-5; 7 positions agree with TRBD1. This CDR3 is 13 amino acids long. V trimming: 5 bases; J trimming: 6 bases; junction bases outside the gene matches: 4. The CDR3 DNA follows: TGTGCCAGCAGTCCTTACAGGGGTCAGCCCCAGCATTTT. It specifies CASSPYRGQPQHF.

This chain uses TRBV5-1 with TRBJ2-5; 11 positions agree with TRBD2. The CDR3 totals 19 residues. V lost 0 bases and J lost 0; bases outside the gene matches: 10. CDR1 SGHRS and CDR2 YFSETQ come from the germline V gene. CDR3 in amino acids: CASSLEWLAGGWYQETQYF. The CDR3 bases are TGCGCCAGCAGCTTGGAGTGGCTAGCGGGGGGATGGTACCAAGAGACCCAGTACTTC.